These T cell receptor beta chains were read from a single sample in a study of blood T cell repertoires in COVID-19. The method was immunoSEQ multiplex PCR; TCRdb's version includes in-frame clones alone and lacks a portion of them. The table lists tens of thousands of clones, less than 85% of them singletons. Sequencing was performed on peripheral blood. The receptors were sampled from a human donor in a cohort sampled during active COVID-19. The CDR3 runs from the conserved cysteine through the conserved F or W. The D gene is left open where the match is weak. A clone size is listed for some rows: how often the clone was seen (once, few, many), or a class if it is expanded.

j_gene	v_gene	d_gene	abundance	CDR3nt	CDR3aa
TRBJ1-2	TRBV2	TRBD1	-	TGTGCCAGCAGGGGTACGGGACAGTCCTATGGCTACACCTTC	CASRGTGQSYGYTF
TRBJ1-1	TRBV19	TRBD1	-	TGTGCCAGTAACCACAAACCGGGACAGGGGGTCCTCACTGAAGCTTTCTTT	CASNHKPGQGVLTEAFF
TRBJ1-2	TRBV3-1/TRBV3-2	TRBD1	-	TGTGCCAGCAGCCAAGATATGGGACAGTCCTATGGCTACACCTTC	CASSQDMGQSYGYTF
TRBJ1-1	TRBV11-2	TRBD1	-	TGTGCCAGCAGCTTAACGACAGGGCTTATGAACACTGAAGCTTTCTTT	CASSLTTGLMNTEAFF
TRBJ1-4	TRBV30	-	-	TGTGCCTGGAGTGAACAGGGCTTAGCTAATGAAAAACTGTTTTTT	CAWSEQGLANEKLFF
TRBJ1-2	TRBV14	-	-	TGTGCCAGCAGCCAAGGGTCCCGGGATCGTGGCTATGGCTACACCTTC	CASSQGSRDRGYGYTF
TRBJ2-3	TRBV7-6	TRBD2	-	TGTGCCAGCAGCCTTAGCGGGGGAAGCACAGATACGCAGTATTTT	CASSLSGGSTDTQYF
TRBJ2-1	TRBV9	TRBD1	-	TGTGCCAGCAGCGTAGCGGGGACAGCCAACAATGAGCAGTTCTTC	CASSVAGTANNEQFF
TRBJ2-7	TRBV2	-	few	TGTGCCAGCAGGGGGGCCACAGGATCCTACGAGCAGTACTTC	CASRGATGSYEQYF
TRBJ1-2	TRBV25-1	TRBD1	-	TGTGCCAGCAGTGAATCTGGGGGACAGCTTTATGGCTACACCTTC	CASSESGGQLYGYTF
TRBJ1-2	TRBV14	-	-	TGTGCCAGCAGCCAAGGGTCCGGGTATGGCTACACCTTC	CASSQGSGYGYTF
TRBJ2-7	TRBV18	TRBD2	few	TGTGCCAGCTCCGAAGGGGAGGGCGAGCAGTACTTC	CASSEGEGEQYF
TRBJ1-3	TRBV6-2/TRBV6-3	-	-	TGTGCCAGCAGTTACCCCTACCCGACTCGCGGAAACACCATATATTTT	CASSYPYPTRGNTIYF
TRBJ1-1	TRBV19	-	-	TGTGCCAGTAGTATAGACCGGGTAAGCCACACTGAAGCTTTCTTT	CASSIDRVSHTEAFF
TRBJ1-2	TRBV13	-	-	TGTGCCAGCAGCTTAGACCGGAGAGGGAACTATGGCTACACCTTC	CASSLDRRGNYGYTF
TRBJ1-3	TRBV5-1	TRBD1	-	TGCGCCAGCAGCCCGGGACAGGGTGGAAACACCATATATTTT	CASSPGQGGNTIYF
TRBJ2-7	TRBV6-2/TRBV6-3	-	-	TGTGCCAGCAGTTACTTGCTCAGTTCCTACGAGCAGTACTTC	CASSYLLSSYEQYF
TRBJ2-7	TRBV27	-	-	TGTGCCAGCAGGACCGGGACAACCTCCTACGAGCAGTACTTC	CASRTGTTSYEQYF
TRBJ1-2	TRBV28	TRBD1	-	TGTGCCAGCAGTGAATCACAGGGGGCGACCTATGGCTACACCTTC	CASSESQGATYGYTF
TRBJ1-2	TRBV9	-	-	TGTGCCAGCAGCGCGGACACCAACTATGGCTACACCTTC	CASSADTNYGYTF
TRBJ1-1	TRBV5-1	TRBD1	-	TGCGCCAGCAGCTTGACAGGGGGAGGAGGGAACACTGAAGCTTTCTTT	CASSLTGGGGNTEAFF
TRBJ2-5	TRBV3-1/TRBV3-2	TRBD1	-	TGTGCCAGCAGCGTTAAAAGACAGGGGGCCAGGGAGACCCAGTACTTC	CASSVKRQGARETQYF
TRBJ2-5	TRBV28	TRBD1	-	TGTGCCAGCAGTTTATCCGGGGACAGAGAGACCCAGTACTTC	CASSLSGDRETQYF
TRBJ2-2	TRBV7-2	-	-	TGTGCCAGCAGCAGATTCTTGCAGGGCCCCTACGCGAACACCGGGGAGCTGTTTTTT	CASSRFLQGPYANTGELFF
TRBJ2-3	TRBV30	-	-	TGTGCCTGGAGGCGAGTCAGGGACTCAGATACGCAGTATTTT	CAWRRVRDSDTQYF
TRBJ1-2	TRBV5-1	-	-	TGCGCCAGCAGCTTTAGCGGAGGGTTGGAAGCTATGAATGGCTACACCTTC	CASSFSGGLEAMNGYTF
TRBJ1-1	TRBV9	TRBD1	-	TGTGCCAGCAGCGCCGGGACAGGGGGCGAAGGAAGAGCTTTCTTT	CASSAGTGGEGRAFF
TRBJ1-1	TRBV3-1/TRBV3-2	TRBD1	-	TGTGCCAGCAGCCAAGAATGGGCCAGGGGGAGCACTGAAGCTTTCTTT	CASSQEWARGSTEAFF
TRBJ1-5	TRBV19	-	-	TGTGCCAGTAGTATTGGGCAAAGCAATCAGCCCCAGCATTTT	CASSIGQSNQPQHF
TRBJ1-2	TRBV4-3	-	-	TGCGCCAGCAGCCCCATGAGGGGGACGGGCTATGGCTACACCTTC	CASSPMRGTGYGYTF
TRBJ2-5	TRBV15	-	-	TGTGCCACCAGCCTTTACGAGAGCGGTGAAGAGACCCAGTACTTC	CATSLYESGEETQYF
TRBJ1-2	TRBV6-1	-	-	TGTGCCAGCAGTGAAAGTCGCGGGGGCGGCTATGGCTACACCTTC	CASSESRGGGYGYTF
TRBJ1-2	TRBV30	-	-	TGTGCCTGGAGTCGCAGCCTACTGGGGGGAGAAGGCTACACCTTC	CAWSRSLLGGEGYTF
TRBJ1-1	TRBV5-5	-	-	TGTGCCAGCAGCAACCGACACAGGAACACTGAAGCTTTCTTT	CASSNRHRNTEAFF
TRBJ1-5	TRBV7-6	-	-	TGTGCCAGCAGCCCGGGAGCAGGGAATCAGCCCCAGCATTTT	CASSPGAGNQPQHF
TRBJ1-2	TRBV19	-	-	TGTGCCAGTAGTATACGTATCGGGGGGCAAGCAGATGGCTACACCTTC	CASSIRIGGQADGYTF
TRBJ1-1	TRBV28	-	-	TGTGCCAGCAGTCCACTCGGGGAAGGATTGAACACTGAAGCTTTCTTT	CASSPLGEGLNTEAFF
TRBJ2-2	TRBV7-2	TRBD2	-	TGTGCCAGCAGCTTAATGACCGAAGCTAGCGGAGTAGCGGGGGAGCTGTTTTTT	CASSLMTEASGVAGELFF
TRBJ2-7	TRBV11-3	TRBD2	once	TGTGCCAGCAGCCCACCGGGACTAGGACGGTACGAGCAGTACTTC	CASSPPGLGRYEQYF
TRBJ1-2	TRBV6-5	-	-	TGTGCCAGCAAAGACACTTACTATGGCTACACCTTC	CASKDTYYGYTF
TRBJ1-6	TRBV18	TRBD1	-	TGTGCCAGCTCACCGGACCCGGGACAGGGAAGTACACCCCTCCACTTT	CASSPDPGQGSTPLHF
TRBJ1-4	TRBV7-2	-	-	TGTGCCAGCAGCTTGCAGGGAACTAATGAAAAACTGTTTTTT	CASSLQGTNEKLFF
TRBJ2-7	TRBV10-3	TRBD1	-	TGTGCCATCAGGGAAGACAGGGGAGATGTCTGGCGAAACGAGCAGTACTTC	CAIREDRGDVWRNEQYF
TRBJ1-3	TRBV5-1	TRBD1	-	TGCGCCAGCAGCGAGGACAGGGGGCGCGGAAACACCATATATTTT	CASSEDRGRGNTIYF
TRBJ1-5	TRBV6-6	-	-	TGTGCCAGCAGCGATTCGTGGGGGCGCAGGCAGCCCCAGCATTTT	CASSDSWGRRQPQHF
TRBJ1-4	TRBV6-6	-	once	TGTGCCAGCAGTGTGGGACACGCGGAAAAACTGTTTTTT	CASSVGHAEKLFF
TRBJ2-5	TRBV4-2	-	-	TGTGCCAGCAGCCAAGACAGGGGAATTCAAGAGACCCAGTACTTC	CASSQDRGIQETQYF
TRBJ2-2	TRBV3-1/TRBV3-2	TRBD1	-	TGTGCCAGCAGCCAAGAAGACAGGGAGGGGGAGCTGTTTTTT	CASSQEDREGELFF
TRBJ1-1	TRBV6-6	-	-	TGTGCCAGCTCGAACGGGATCCAAGCTTTCTTT	CASSNGIQAFF
TRBJ1-1	TRBV2	-	-	TGTGCCAGCAGGATCAGGGATTACCGGAGTGAAGCTTTCTTT	CASRIRDYRSEAFF
TRBJ1-1	TRBV4-2	-	few	TGTGCCAGCAGCCAAGATGAAACAGCGAACACTGAAGCTTTCTTT	CASSQDETANTEAFF
TRBJ1-1	TRBV4-1	-	-	TGCGCCAGCAGCCAAGATGGCGGGGGGCTGGGCACTGAAGCTTTCTTT	CASSQDGGGLGTEAFF
TRBJ2-7	TRBV5-1	-	-	TGCGCCAGCAGCTTGCACAGTACCTACGAGCAGTACTTC	CASSLHSTYEQYF
TRBJ2-7	TRBV5-4	TRBD1	few	TGTGCCAGCAGCCGCTACCGAGGACAGGGGTTTTACGAGCAGTACTTC	CASSRYRGQGFYEQYF
TRBJ1-1	TRBV5-8	-	-	TGTGCCAGCAACTATAGAAACACTGAAGCTTTCTTT	CASNYRNTEAFF
TRBJ1-4	TRBV30	-	-	TGTGCCCTGGAATCGGGGTCGAATGAAAAACTGTTTTTT	CALESGSNEKLFF
TRBJ2-5	TRBV2	TRBD2	-	TGTGCCAGCAGTCAACGCTTACTAGCGTCTCAAGAGACCCAGTACTTC	CASSQRLLASQETQYF
TRBJ2-7	TRBV6-1	-	-	TGTGCCAGCAGTGAGTTAGAGACTGGACTATACGAGCAGTACTTC	CASSELETGLYEQYF
TRBJ2-5	TRBV5-6	-	-	TGTGCCAGCAGCTCTCGCGTGGGGGCATGGGAGACCCAGTACTTC	CASSSRVGAWETQYF